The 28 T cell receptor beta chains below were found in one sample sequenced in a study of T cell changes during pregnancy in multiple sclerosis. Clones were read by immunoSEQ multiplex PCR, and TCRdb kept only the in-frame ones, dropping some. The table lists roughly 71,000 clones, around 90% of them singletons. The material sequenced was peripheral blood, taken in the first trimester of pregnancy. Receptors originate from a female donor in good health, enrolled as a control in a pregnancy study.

The CDR3 DNA is TGTGCCAGCAGCATACCTAGCGGGAGATTGGGCGGGGAGCTGTTTTTT. Amino acid sequence: CASSIPSGRLGGELFF. The rearrangement joins TRBV7-8 to TRBJ2-2; 10 nucleotides match TRBD2. The CDR3 length is 16 residues. V lost 5 bases and J lost 7; bases outside the gene matches: 10. Germline assignment: CDR1 SGHVS and CDR2 FQNEAQ.

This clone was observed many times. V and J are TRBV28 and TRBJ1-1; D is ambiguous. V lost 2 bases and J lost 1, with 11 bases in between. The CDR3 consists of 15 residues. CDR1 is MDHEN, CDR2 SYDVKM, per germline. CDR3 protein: CASSLESPANTEAFF. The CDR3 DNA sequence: TGTGCCAGCAGTTTAGAGTCCCCCGCGAACACTGAAGCTTTCTTT.

CDR3 coding DNA: TGCGCCAGCAGTCAGGACAGCGGTCCGCAGCCCCAGCATTTT. Translated: CASSQDSGPQPQHF. The rearrangement joins TRBV23-1 to TRBJ1-5; D may be TRBD1 (6 bases). TRBV23-1 is noted as an ORF with a role that remains uncertain. The CDR3 runs to 14 residues. Trimming stripped 3 bases from V and 7 bases from J, with 13 bases between.

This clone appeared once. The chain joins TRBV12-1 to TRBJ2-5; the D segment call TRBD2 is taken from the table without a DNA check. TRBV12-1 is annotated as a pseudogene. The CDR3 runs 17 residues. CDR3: CASSSGLAGGEKETQYF. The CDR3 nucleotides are TGTGCCAGCAGCTCGGGACTAGCGGGAGGGGAAAAAGAGACCCAGTACTTC.

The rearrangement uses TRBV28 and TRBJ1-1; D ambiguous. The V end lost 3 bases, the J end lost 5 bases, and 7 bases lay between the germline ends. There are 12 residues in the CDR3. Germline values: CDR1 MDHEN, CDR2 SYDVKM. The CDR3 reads CASSLGETEAFF. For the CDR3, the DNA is TGTGCCAGCAGTTTGGGAGAGACTGAAGCTTTCTTT. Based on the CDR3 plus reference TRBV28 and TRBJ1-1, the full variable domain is DVKVTQSSRYLVKRTGEKVFLECVQDMDHENMFWYRQDPGLGLRLIYFSYDVKMKEKGDIPEGYSVSREKKERFSLILESASTNQTSMYLCASSLGETEAFFGQGTRLTVV.

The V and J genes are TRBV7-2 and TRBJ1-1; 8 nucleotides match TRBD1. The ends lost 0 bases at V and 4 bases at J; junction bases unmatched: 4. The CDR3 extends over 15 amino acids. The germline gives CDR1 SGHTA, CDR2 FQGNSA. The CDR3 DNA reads TGTGCCAGCAGCTTAGCGCAGGGGGCAGGCACTGAAGCTTTCTTT. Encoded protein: CASSLAQGAGTEAFF.

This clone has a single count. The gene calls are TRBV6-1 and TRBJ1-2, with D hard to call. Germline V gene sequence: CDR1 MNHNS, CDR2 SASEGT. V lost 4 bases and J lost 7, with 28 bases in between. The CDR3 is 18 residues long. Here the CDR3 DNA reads TGTGCCAGCAGTGTATCCACCCCTGGGAGTTCTGGTGTGGTTGGCTACACCTTC. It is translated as CASSVSTPGSSGVVGYTF.

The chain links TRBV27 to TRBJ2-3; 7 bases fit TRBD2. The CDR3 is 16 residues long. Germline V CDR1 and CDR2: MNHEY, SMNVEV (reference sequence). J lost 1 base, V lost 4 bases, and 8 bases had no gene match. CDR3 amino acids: CASSSRSGTGTDTQYF. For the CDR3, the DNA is TGTGCCAGCAGTTCCCGAAGCGGGACCGGCACAGATACGCAGTATTTT.

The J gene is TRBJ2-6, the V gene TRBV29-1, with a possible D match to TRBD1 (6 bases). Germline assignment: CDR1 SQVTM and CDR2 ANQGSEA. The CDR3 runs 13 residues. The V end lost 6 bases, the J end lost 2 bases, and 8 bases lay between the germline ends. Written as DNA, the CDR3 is TGCAGCGTCGCAGGGGCTGGGGCCAACGTCCTGACTTTC. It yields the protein CSVAGAGANVLTF.

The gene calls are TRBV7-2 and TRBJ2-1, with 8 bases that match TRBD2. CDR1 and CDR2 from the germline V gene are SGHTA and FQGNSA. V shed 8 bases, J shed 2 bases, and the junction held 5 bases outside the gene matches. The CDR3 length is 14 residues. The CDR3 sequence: CASVRGGAYNEQFF. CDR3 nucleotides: TGTGCCAGCGTACGGGGGGGCGCCTACAATGAGCAGTTCTTC. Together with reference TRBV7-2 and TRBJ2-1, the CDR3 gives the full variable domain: GAGVSQSPSNKVTEKGKDVELRCDPISGHTALYWYRQSLGQGLEFLIYFQGNSAPDKSGLPSDRFSAERTGGSVSTLTIQRTQQEDSAVYLCASVRGGAYNEQFFGPGTRLTVL.

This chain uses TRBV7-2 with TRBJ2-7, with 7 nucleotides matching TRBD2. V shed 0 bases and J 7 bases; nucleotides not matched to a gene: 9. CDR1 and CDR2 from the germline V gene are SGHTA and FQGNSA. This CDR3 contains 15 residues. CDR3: CASSLAGGPAREQYF. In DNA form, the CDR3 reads TGTGCCAGCAGCTTAGCGGGAGGGCCGGCGAGGGAGCAGTACTTC.

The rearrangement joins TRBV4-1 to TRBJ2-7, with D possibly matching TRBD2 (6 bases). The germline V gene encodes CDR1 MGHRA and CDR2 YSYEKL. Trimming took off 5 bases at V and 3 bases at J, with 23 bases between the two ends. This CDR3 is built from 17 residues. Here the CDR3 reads CASSVRPPGALDYEQYF. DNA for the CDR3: TGCGCCAGCAGCGTTCGACCACCGGGAGCCCTGGACTACGAGCAGTACTTC.

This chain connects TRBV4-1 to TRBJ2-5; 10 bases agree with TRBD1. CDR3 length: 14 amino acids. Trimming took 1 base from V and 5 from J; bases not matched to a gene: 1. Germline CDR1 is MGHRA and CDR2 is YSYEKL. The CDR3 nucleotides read TGCGCCAGCAGCCAAGGGACAGGGGGGGAGACCCAGTACTTC. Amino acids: CASSQGTGGETQYF.

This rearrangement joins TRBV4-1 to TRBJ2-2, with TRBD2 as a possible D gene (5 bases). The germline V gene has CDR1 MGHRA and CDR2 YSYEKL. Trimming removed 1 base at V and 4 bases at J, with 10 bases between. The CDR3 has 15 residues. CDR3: CASSQATSFTGELFF. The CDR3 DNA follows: TGCGCCAGCAGCCAAGCAACTAGTTTCACCGGGGAGCTGTTTTTT.

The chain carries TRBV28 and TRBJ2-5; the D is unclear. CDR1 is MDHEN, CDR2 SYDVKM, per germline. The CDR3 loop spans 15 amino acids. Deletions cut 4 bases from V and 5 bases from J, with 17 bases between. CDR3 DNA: TGTGCCAGCAGTTCCACCGCACGCACCCAGGAGACCCAGTACTTC. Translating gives CASSSTARTQETQYF.

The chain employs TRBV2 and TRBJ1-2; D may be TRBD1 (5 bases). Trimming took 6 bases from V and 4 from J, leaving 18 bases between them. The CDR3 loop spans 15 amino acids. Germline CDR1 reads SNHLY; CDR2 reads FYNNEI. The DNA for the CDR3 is TGTGCCAGCAGCCACGACAGAATATCCGTCTATGGCTACACCTTC. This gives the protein CASSHDRISVYGYTF.

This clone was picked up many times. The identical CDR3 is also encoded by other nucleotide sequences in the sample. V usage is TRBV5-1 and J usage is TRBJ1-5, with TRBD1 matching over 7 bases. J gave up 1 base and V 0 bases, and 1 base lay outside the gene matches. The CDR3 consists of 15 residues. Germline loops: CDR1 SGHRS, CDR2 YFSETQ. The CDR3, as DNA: TGCGCCAGCAGCTTGGAAGGGGGCAGCAATCAGCCCCAGCATTTT. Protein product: CASSLEGGSNQPQHF.

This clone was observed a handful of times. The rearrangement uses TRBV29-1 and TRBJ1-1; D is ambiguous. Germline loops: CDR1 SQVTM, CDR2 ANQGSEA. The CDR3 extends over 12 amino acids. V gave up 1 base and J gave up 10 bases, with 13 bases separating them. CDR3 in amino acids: CSVEGSLSGAFF. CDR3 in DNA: TGCAGCGTTGAAGGTAGTCTTTCGGGAGCTTTCTTT.

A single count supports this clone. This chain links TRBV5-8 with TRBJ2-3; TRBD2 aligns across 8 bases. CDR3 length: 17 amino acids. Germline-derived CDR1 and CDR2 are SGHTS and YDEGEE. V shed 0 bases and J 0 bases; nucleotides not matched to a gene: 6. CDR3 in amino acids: CASSLAFASGSTDTQYF. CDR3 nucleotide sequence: TGTGCCAGCAGCTTGGCTTTTGCTAGCGGGAGCACAGATACGCAGTATTTT.

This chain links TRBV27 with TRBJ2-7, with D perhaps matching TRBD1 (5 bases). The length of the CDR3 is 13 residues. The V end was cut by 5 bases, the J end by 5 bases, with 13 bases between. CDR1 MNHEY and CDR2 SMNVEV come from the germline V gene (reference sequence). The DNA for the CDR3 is TGTGCCAGCAGTCCCCTGGCAGGGAACGAGCAGTACTTC. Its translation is CASSPLAGNEQYF.

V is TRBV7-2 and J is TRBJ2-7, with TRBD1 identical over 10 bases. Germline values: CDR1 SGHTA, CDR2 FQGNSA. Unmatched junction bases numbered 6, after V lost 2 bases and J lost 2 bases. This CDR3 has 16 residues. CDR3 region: CASSLSRGTGAYEQYF. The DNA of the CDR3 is TGTGCCAGCAGCTTAAGCCGGGGGACAGGGGCCTACGAGCAGTACTTC.

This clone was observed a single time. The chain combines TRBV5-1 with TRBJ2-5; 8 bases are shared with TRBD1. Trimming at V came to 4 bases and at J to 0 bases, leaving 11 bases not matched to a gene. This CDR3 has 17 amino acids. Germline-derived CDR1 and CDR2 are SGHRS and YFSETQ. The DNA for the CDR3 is TGCGCCAGCAGCCCGGACCCGACAGGGGCGGACCAAGAGACCCAGTACTTC. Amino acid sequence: CASSPDPTGADQETQYF. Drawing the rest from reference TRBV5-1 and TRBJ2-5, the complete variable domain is KAGVTQTPRYLIKTRGQQVTLSCSPISGHRSVSWYQQTPGQGLQFLFEYFSETQRNKGNFPGRFSGRQFSNSRSEMNVSTLELGDSALYLCASSPDPTGADQETQYFGPGTRLLVL.

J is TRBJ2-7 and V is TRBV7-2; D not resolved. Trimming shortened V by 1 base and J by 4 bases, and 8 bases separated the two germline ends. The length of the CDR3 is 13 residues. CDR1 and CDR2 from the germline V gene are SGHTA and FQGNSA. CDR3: CASSLDILYEQYF. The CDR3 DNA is TGTGCCAGCAGCTTAGACATTTTGTACGAGCAGTACTTC.

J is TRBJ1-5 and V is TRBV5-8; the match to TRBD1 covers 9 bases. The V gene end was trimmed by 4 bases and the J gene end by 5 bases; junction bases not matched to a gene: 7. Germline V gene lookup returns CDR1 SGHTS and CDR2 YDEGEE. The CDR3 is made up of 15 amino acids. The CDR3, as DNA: TGTGCCAGCAGCGAGGGGGGACAGGGCTATCAGCCCCAGCATTTT. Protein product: CASSEGGQGYQPQHF.

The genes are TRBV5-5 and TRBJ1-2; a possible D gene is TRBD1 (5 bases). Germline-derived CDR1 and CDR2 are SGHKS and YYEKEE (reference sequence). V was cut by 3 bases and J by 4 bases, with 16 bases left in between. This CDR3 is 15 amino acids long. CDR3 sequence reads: CASSWERGITYGYTF. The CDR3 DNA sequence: TGTGCCAGCAGCTGGGAAAGGGGCATTACCTATGGCTACACCTTC.

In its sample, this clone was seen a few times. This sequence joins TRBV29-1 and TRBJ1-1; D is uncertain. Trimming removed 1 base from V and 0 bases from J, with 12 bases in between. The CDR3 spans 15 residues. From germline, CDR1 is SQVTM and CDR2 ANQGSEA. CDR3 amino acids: CSVEGLGGLNTEAFF. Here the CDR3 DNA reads TGCAGCGTTGAAGGTCTCGGAGGGTTGAACACTGAAGCTTTCTTT.

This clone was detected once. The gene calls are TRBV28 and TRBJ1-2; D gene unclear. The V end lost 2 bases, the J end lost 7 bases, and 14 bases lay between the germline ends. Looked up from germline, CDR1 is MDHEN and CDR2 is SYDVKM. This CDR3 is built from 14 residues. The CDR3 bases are TGTGCCAGCAGTTTAGGGTTGCAATCGGGTGGCTACACCTTC. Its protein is CASSLGLQSGGYTF.

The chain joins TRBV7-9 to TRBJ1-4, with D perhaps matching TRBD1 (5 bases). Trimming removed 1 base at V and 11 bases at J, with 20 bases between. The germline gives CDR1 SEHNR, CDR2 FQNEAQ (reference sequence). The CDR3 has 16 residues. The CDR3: CASSLEGRGPLGKLFF. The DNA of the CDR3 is TGTGCCAGCAGCTTAGAGGGGCGAGGCCCCCTTGGCAAACTGTTTTTT.